Presented here are 22 T cell receptor beta chains from one specimen sequenced in a study of blood T cell repertoires in COVID-19. This table comes from immunoSEQ multiplex PCR, and its TCRdb copy is limited to in-frame clones, with some not included. Seen here are fewer than 55,000 clones, approximately 80% observed once, and the top ten hold 20% to 25%. The specimen sequenced was peripheral blood. The receptors originated from a woman older than 75 with COVID-19, enrolled during active disease.

The chain is built from TRBV7-8 and TRBJ2-7; 8 nucleotides agree with TRBD2. In germline, CDR1 is SGHVS, CDR2 FQNEAQ. Trimming took 8 bases from V and 4 from J; bases not matched to a gene: 10. This CDR3 is built from 14 residues. CDR3 residues: CASFERENQYEQYF. CDR3 bases: TGTGCCAGCTTCGAGCGGGAGAACCAGTACGAGCAGTACTTC. Variable domain in full (rest from reference TRBV7-8 and TRBJ2-7): GAGVSQSPRYKVAKRGQDVALRCDPISGHVSLFWYQQALGQGPEFLTYFQNEAQLDKSGLPSDRFFAERPEGSVSTLKIQRTQQEDSAVYLCASFERENQYEQYFGPGTRLTVT.

The chain employs TRBV28 and TRBJ2-7; D is perhaps TRBD2 (6 bases). The CDR3 is 13 amino acids. V was cut by 5 bases and J by 4 bases, with 12 bases left in between. In germline, CDR1 is MDHEN, CDR2 SYDVKM. CDR3 nucleotide sequence: TGTGCCAGCAGTAGACTAGAACCTTACGAGCAGTACTTC. Residues: CASSRLEPYEQYF.

This chain links TRBV19 with TRBJ2-3; the D gene is possibly TRBD1 (6 bases). Germline loops: CDR1 LNHDA, CDR2 SQIVND (reference sequence). Deletions cut 2 bases from V and 2 bases from J, with 11 bases between. This CDR3 has 15 residues. The CDR3 sequence: CASSIQTGFTDTQYF. For the CDR3, the DNA is TGTGCCAGTAGTATACAAACAGGGTTCACAGATACGCAGTATTTT. The variable domain in full, completed from reference TRBV19 and TRBJ2-3, reads DGGITQSPKYLFRKEGQNVTLSCEQNLNHDAMYWYRQDPGQGLRLIYYSQIVNDFQKGDIAEGYSVSREKKESFPLTVTSAQKNPTAFYLCASSIQTGFTDTQYFGPGTRLTVL.

The chain's CDR3 is CASSVGTDTQYF. The CDR3 DNA follows: TGTGCCAGCAGTGTCGGCACAGATACGCAGTATTTT. The chain has TRBV2 and TRBJ2-3; no definite D call. Germline V lookup: CDR1 SNHLY, CDR2 FYNNEI. V lost 4 bases and J lost 1, with 3 bases in between. CDR3 length: 12 amino acids.

In DNA form, the CDR3 reads TGTGCCAGCAGCACAGGGGGCCCCGGGGAGCTGTTTTTT. Protein product: CASSTGGPGELFF. The chain employs TRBV2 and TRBJ2-2; 9 bases map to TRBD1. There are 13 residues in the CDR3. V dropped 6 bases and J dropped 6; count of bases not matched to a gene: 2. The germline V gene has CDR1 SNHLY and CDR2 FYNNEI. Filled out from reference TRBV2 and TRBJ2-2, the complete variable domain reads EPEVTQTPSHQVTQMGQEVILRCVPISNHLYFYWYRQILGQKVEFLVSFYNNEISEKSEIFDDQFSVERPDGSNFTLKIRSTKLEDSAMYFCASSTGGPGELFFGEGSRLTVL.

The CDR3, as DNA: TGCGCCAGCAGCTTGGCCCTGGGACTAGCGGGAGGCGGTGGCCCTACCCGGGAGCTGTTTTTT. This codes for CASSLALGLAGGGGPTRELFF. V is TRBV5-1 and J is TRBJ2-2, with 15 bases aligning to TRBD2. The CDR3 length is 21 residues. Losses at the gene ends were 0 bases for V and 9 bases for J; bases not matched to a gene: 18. Germline CDR1 and CDR2: SGHRS and YFSETQ.

The chain combines TRBV7-9 with TRBJ1-5; tentative D call: TRBD1 (5 bases). This CDR3 has 15 amino acids. The V gene's germline CDR1 is SEHNR and CDR2 FQNEAQ (reference sequence). V was cut by 5 bases and J by 5 bases, with 16 bases left in between. This chain's CDR3 is CASSLHDGGYQPQHF. CDR3 in DNA: TGTGCCAGCAGCCTACACGACGGGGGGTATCAGCCCCAGCATTTT.

The V call is TRBV9, the J call TRBJ2-2, with D possibly matching TRBD1 (6 bases). The V gene lost 2 bases and the J gene lost 6 bases, with 11 bases spanning the gap. Germline assignment: CDR1 SGDLS and CDR2 YYNGEE. The CDR3 totals 14 residues. CDR3 in DNA: TGTGCCAGCAGCGTTACAGGGCTCGCCGGGGAGCTGTTTTTT. It specifies CASSVTGLAGELFF.

The chain has TRBV10-1 and TRBJ2-1; TRBD2 aligns across 12 bases. This CDR3 has 15 amino acids. The V segment lost 4 bases and the J segment 7 bases; nucleotides outside the gene matches: 5. Germline V gene sequence: CDR1 WNHNN, CDR2 SYGVQD (reference sequence). DNA of the CDR3: TGCGCCAGCAGTGGTGGAGGACTAGCGGGAAATGAGCAGTTCTTC. It translates to CASSGGGLAGNEQFF.

The chain links TRBV10-3 to TRBJ2-1; 10 bases align to TRBD2. J gave up 7 bases and V 3 bases, and 6 bases lay outside the gene matches. Germline V gene data show CDR1 as ENHRY and CDR2 as SYGVKD. This CDR3 contains 15 residues. Here the CDR3 reads CAISDRAGGGNEQFF. The CDR3 DNA reads as TGTGCCATCAGTGATCGAGCGGGAGGGGGGAATGAGCAGTTCTTC.

In this sample, this clone turned up a few times. This sequence joins TRBV6-4 and TRBJ1-1; 12 nucleotides agree with TRBD1. This CDR3 spans 14 amino acids. Germline values: CDR1 MRHNA, CDR2 SNTAGT. V lost 5 bases to trimming and J lost 5 bases; unmatched junction nucleotides: 3. CDR3 nucleotide sequence: TGTGCCAGCAGTACGGGACAGGGGGCTACTGAAGCTTTCTTT. It translates to CASSTGQGATEAFF.

The J gene is TRBJ1-1, the V gene TRBV6-5; D possibly corresponds to TRBD1 (5 bases). V was cut by 6 bases and J by 6 bases, with 14 bases left in between. This CDR3 has 13 residues. Germline CDR1 MNHEY, CDR2 SVGAGI. The CDR3: CASSSRGSPEAFF. In DNA, the CDR3 is TGTGCCAGCAGCTCTCGGGGGTCTCCTGAAGCTTTCTTT.

This sequence joins TRBV18 and TRBJ2-5; 11 bases map to TRBD1. Germline V CDR1 and CDR2: KGHSH, LQKENI. The CDR3 sequence is 16 residues long. J gave up 4 bases and V 3 bases, and 7 bases lay outside the gene matches. The CDR3 DNA reads TGTGCCAGCTCACCCCTAGGACAGGGGGCATCAGAGACCCAGTACTTC. It is translated as CASSPLGQGASETQYF. The full variable domain, in which reference TRBV18 and TRBJ2-5 provide the parts outside the CDR3, is NAGVMQNPRHLVRRRGQEARLRCSPMKGHSHVYWYRQLPEEGLKFMVYLQKENIIDESGMPKERFSAEFPKEGPSILRIQQVVRGDSAAYFCASSPLGQGASETQYFGPGTRLLVL.

This clone came up once. The V call is TRBV7-9, the J call TRBJ2-2, with TRBD1 as a possible D gene (5 bases). Germline loops: CDR1 SEHNR, CDR2 FQNEAQ (reference sequence). This CDR3 contains 15 residues. Between the trimmed V and J ends, which lost 7 bases and 1 base, there was a span of 13 bases. The CDR3 loop is CASTPRQKNTGELFF. CDR3 DNA sequence: TGTGCCAGCACTCCCCGACAGAAGAACACCGGGGAGCTGTTTTTT.

This chain links TRBV9 with TRBJ2-2; 10 nucleotides agree with TRBD2. Trimming cost V 1 base and J 6 bases; bases outside gene matches: 9. The CDR3 is 17 residues long. Per germline, CDR1 SGDLS and CDR2 YYNGEE. CDR3 sequence reads: CASSVLSSGSISGELFF. CDR3 coding DNA: TGTGCCAGCAGCGTATTGTCTAGCGGGAGTATTTCCGGGGAGCTGTTTTTT.

CDR3 nucleotide sequence: TGTGCCAGCTCACCAGGGACTAGCGGGAGGGCAAACAATGAGCAGTTCTTC. The encoded protein is CASSPGTSGRANNEQFF. This sequence joins TRBV18 and TRBJ2-1; 16 bases match TRBD2. This CDR3 is built from 17 residues. Trimming cost V 2 bases and J 5 bases; bases outside gene matches: 3. Germline assignment: CDR1 KGHSH and CDR2 LQKENI.

This clone turned up a few times. The chain has TRBV29-1 and TRBJ2-1; 11 nucleotides match TRBD1. Germline V lookup: CDR1 SQVTM, CDR2 ANQGSEA. The CDR3 has 14 amino acids. V was clipped by 4 bases and J by 1 base; unmatched bases: 0. In nucleotides, the CDR3 is TGCAGCGTTGGGGACAGGGGGTCCTACAATGAGCAGTTCTTC. Its protein is CSVGDRGSYNEQFF.

The chain uses TRBV9 and TRBJ1-2, with 7 nucleotides matching TRBD1. After removal of 4 bases from V and 5 bases from J, the junction contained 17 bases not matched to a gene. CDR1 and CDR2 from the germline V gene are SGDLS and YYNGEE. This CDR3 spans 17 amino acids. DNA for the CDR3: TGTGCCAGCAGCCAAGGTTACCAGGGGGTAGTTTGGTATGGCTACACCTTC. It specifies CASSQGYQGVVWYGYTF.

The chain couples TRBV19 to TRBJ2-5; D is undetermined. Germline V lookup: CDR1 LNHDA, CDR2 SQIVND (reference sequence). V lost 5 bases and J 7 bases, leaving 17 bases between the germline ends. This CDR3 is built from 14 residues. CDR3 residues: CASSDRAQGGTQYF. The CDR3 nucleotides read TGTGCCAGTAGTGATCGAGCCCAAGGCGGGACCCAGTACTTC.

This clone has only one observation. The V call is TRBV28, the J call TRBJ1-5; D uncertain. Germline V gene lookup returns CDR1 MDHEN and CDR2 SYDVKM. The V end lost 7 bases, the J end lost 3 bases, and 13 bases lay between the germline ends. CDR3 length equals 14 residues. The CDR3 DNA is TGTGCCAGCATCGGGTCGGCCTACAATCAGCCCCAGCATTTT. Translated: CASIGSAYNQPQHF.

This clone was picked up one time. This chain's CDR3 is CASSGLRDRDQPQHF. In DNA form, the CDR3 reads TGTGCCAGCAGCGGGCTACGGGACAGGGATCAGCCCCAGCATTTT. The V call is TRBV5-6, the J call TRBJ1-5; 9 bases are a match to TRBD1. This CDR3 has 15 amino acids. Germline V lookup: CDR1 SGHDT, CDR2 YYEEEE. The V segment lost 4 bases and the J segment 5 bases; nucleotides outside the gene matches: 7.

The rearrangement uses TRBV13 and TRBJ2-3, with D maybe TRBD2 (6 bases). V gave up 7 bases and J gave up 1 base, with 12 bases separating them. Germline V gives CDR1 PRHDT, CDR2 FYEKMQ (reference sequence). CDR3 size: 14 residues. CDR3 protein: CASTRERRTDTQYF. The DNA of the CDR3 is TGTGCCAGCACTCGGGAGAGACGCACAGATACGCAGTATTTT.